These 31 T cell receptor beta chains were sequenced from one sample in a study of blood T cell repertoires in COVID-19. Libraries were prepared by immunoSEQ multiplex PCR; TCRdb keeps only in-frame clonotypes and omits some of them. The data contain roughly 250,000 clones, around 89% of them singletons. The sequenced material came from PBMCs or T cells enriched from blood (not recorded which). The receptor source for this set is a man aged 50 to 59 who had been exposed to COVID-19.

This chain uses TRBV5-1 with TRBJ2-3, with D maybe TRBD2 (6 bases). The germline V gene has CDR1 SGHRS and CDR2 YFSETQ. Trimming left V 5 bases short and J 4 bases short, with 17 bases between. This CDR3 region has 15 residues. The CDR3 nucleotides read TGCGCCAGCAGTCCGGGGGTGGGCTTGGCAGATACGCAGTATTTT. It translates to CASSPGVGLADTQYF.

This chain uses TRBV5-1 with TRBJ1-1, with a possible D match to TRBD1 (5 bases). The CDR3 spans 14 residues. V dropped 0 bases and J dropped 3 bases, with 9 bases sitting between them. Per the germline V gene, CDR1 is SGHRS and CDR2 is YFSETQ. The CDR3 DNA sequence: TGCGCCAGCAGCTTGGAGGGGATTGACACTGAAGCTTTCTTT. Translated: CASSLEGIDTEAFF.

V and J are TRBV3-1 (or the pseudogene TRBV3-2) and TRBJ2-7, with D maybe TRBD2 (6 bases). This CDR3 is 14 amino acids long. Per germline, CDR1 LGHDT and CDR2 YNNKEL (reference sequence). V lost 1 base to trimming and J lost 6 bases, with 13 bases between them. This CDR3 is CASSQVSGLIEQYF. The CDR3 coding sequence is TGTGCCAGCAGCCAAGTATCCGGACTAATCGAGCAGTACTTC.

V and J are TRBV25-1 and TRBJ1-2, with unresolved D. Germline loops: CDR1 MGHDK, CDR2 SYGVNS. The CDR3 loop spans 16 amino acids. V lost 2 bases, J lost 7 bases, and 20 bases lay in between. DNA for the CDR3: TGTGCCAGCAGTGAAGGAGTCGGCGGAGCTGGATCTGGCTACACCTTC. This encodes CASSEGVGGAGSGYTF.

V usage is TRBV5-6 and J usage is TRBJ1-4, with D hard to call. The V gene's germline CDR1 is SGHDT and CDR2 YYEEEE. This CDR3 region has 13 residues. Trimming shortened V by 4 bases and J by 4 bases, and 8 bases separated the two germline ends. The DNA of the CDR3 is TGTGCCAGCAGCCCGGGAGGTAATGAAAAACTGTTTTTT. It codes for CASSPGGNEKLFF.

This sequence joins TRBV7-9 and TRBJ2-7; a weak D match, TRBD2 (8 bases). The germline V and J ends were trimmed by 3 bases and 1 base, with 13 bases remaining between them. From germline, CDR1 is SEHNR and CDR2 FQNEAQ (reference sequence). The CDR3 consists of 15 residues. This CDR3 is CASSFSGGQSYEQYF. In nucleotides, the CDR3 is TGTGCCAGCAGCTTCAGCGGGGGACAGTCCTACGAGCAGTACTTC.

CDR3 in amino acids: CASSQTIQGHNGYTF. In DNA form, the CDR3 reads TGTGCCAGCAGTCAGACGATACAGGGGCACAATGGCTACACCTTC. The chain recombines TRBV6-5 with TRBJ1-2, with TRBD1 matching 7 bases. The CDR3 runs to 15 residues. Germline lookup yields CDR1 MNHEY and CDR2 SVGAGI. With V trimmed by 5 bases and J by 6 bases, 12 bases remained unmatched.

CDR3 protein: CAIGQGADTQYF. In DNA form, the CDR3 reads TGTGCCATCGGACAGGGAGCAGATACGCAGTATTTT. J is TRBJ2-3 and V is TRBV10-3; TRBD1 matches 8 bases. The CDR3 is 12 residues long. Germline V gene sequence: CDR1 ENHRY, CDR2 SYGVKD. V lost 8 bases, J lost 4 bases, and 2 bases stayed unmatched.

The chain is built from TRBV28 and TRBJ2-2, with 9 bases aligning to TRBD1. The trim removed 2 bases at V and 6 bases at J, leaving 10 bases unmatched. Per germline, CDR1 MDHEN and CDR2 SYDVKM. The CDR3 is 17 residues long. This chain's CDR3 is CASSLSLGQGIAGELFF. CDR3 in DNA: TGTGCCAGCAGTTTAAGCCTTGGACAGGGGATTGCCGGGGAGCTGTTTTTT.

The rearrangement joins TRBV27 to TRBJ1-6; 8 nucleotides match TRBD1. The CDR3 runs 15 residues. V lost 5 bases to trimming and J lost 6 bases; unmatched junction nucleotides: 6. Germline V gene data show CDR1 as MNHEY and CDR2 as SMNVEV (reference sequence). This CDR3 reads CASSPDRGPNSPLHF. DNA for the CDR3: TGTGCCAGCAGTCCCGACAGGGGCCCTAATTCACCCCTCCACTTT.

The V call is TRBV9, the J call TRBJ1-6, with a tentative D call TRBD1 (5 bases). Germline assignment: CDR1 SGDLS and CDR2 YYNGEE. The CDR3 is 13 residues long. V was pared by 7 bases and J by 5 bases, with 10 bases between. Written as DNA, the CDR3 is TGTGCCAGCGGGAGGGACCATAATTCACCCCTCCACTTT. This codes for CASGRDHNSPLHF.

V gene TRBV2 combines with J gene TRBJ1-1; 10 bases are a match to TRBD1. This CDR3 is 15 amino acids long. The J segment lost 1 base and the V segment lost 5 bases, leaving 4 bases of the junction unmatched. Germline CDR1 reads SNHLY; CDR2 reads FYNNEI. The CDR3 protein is CASSLRTGGNTEAFF. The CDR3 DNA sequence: TGTGCCAGCAGTTTACGGACAGGGGGGAACACTGAAGCTTTCTTT.

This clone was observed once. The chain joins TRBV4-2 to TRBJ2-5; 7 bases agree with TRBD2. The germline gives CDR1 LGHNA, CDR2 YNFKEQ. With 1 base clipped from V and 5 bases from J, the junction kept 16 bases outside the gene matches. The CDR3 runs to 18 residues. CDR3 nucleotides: TGTGCCAGCAGCCAAGGGGCGGGCGGGAGTAGGGAATATGAGACCCAGTACTTC. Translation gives CASSQGAGGSREYETQYF.

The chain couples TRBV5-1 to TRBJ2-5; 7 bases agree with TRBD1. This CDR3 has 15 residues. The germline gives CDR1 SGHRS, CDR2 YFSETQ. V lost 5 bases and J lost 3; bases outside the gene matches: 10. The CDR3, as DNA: TGCGCCAGCAGAGACCCGGGACAGCTTGAAGAGACCCAGTACTTC. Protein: CASRDPGQLEETQYF. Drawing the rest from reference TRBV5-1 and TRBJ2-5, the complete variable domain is KAGVTQTPRYLIKTRGQQVTLSCSPISGHRSVSWYQQTPGQGLQFLFEYFSETQRNKGNFPGRFSGRQFSNSRSEMNVSTLELGDSALYLCASRDPGQLEETQYFGPGTRLLVL.

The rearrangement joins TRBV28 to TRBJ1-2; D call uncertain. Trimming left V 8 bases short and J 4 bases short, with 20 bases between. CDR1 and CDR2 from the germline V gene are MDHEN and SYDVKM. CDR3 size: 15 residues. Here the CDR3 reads CASLGRQVEGYGYTF. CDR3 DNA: TGTGCCAGCCTAGGGCGGCAGGTTGAGGGCTATGGCTACACCTTC.

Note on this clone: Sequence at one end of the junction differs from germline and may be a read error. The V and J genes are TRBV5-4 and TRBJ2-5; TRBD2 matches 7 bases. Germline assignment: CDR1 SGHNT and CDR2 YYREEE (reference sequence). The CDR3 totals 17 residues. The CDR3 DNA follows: TGTGCCAGCAGCCCCTCGAGTGGCGGGAGTAACCAACAGACCCAGTACTTC. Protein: CASSPSSGGSNQQTQYF.

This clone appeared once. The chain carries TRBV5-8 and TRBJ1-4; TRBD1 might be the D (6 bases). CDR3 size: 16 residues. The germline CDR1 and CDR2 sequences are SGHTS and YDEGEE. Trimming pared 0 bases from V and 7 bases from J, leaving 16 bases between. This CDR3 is CASSLGTVGASEKLFF. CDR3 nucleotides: TGTGCCAGCAGCTTGGGTACGGTGGGGGCTAGTGAAAAACTGTTTTTT.

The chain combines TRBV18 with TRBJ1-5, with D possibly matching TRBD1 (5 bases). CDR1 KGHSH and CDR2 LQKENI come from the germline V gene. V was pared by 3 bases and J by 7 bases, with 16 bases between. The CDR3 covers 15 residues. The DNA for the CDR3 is TGTGCCAGCTCACCGTCGGGGCACGGGGGGCAGCCCCAGCATTTT. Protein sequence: CASSPSGHGGQPQHF.

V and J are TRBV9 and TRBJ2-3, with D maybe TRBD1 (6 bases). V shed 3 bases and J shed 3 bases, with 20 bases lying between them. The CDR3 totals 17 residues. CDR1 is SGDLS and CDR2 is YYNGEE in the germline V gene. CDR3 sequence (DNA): TGTGCCAGCAGCGCGAGCCCCGTCGGACAGACAACAGATACGCAGTATTTT. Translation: CASSASPVGQTTDTQYF.

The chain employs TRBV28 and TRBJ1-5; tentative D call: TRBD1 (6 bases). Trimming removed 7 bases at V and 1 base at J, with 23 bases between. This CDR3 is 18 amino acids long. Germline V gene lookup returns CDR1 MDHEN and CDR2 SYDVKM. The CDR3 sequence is CASIYLKDSPKSNQPQHF. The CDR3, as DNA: TGTGCCAGCATTTACTTGAAGGACAGCCCAAAAAGCAATCAGCCCCAGCATTTT. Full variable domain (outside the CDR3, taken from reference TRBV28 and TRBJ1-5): DVKVTQSSRYLVKRTGEKVFLECVQDMDHENMFWYRQDPGLGLRLIYFSYDVKMKEKGDIPEGYSVSREKKERFSLILESASTNQTSMYLCASIYLKDSPKSNQPQHFGDGTRLSIL.

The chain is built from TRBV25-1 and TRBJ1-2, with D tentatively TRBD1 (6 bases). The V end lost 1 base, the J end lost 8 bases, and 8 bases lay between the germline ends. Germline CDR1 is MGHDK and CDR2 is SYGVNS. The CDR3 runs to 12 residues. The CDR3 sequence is CASSELGQGYTF. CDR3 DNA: TGTGCCAGCAGTGAATTGGGACAAGGCTACACCTTC.

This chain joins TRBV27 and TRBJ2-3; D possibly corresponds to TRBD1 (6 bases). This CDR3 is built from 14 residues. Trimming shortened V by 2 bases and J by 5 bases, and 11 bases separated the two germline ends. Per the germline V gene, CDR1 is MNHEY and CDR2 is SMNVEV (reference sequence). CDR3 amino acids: CASSLIPGVDTQYF. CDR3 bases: TGTGCCAGCAGTTTAATCCCAGGGGTAGATACGCAGTATTTT.

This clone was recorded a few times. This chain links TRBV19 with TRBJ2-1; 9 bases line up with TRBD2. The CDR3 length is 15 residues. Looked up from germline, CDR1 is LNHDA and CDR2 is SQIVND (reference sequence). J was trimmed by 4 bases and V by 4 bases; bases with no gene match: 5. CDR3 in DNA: TGTGCCAGTAGTAGCGTGACTAGCGGTTACAATGAGCAGTTCTTC. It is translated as CASSSVTSGYNEQFF.

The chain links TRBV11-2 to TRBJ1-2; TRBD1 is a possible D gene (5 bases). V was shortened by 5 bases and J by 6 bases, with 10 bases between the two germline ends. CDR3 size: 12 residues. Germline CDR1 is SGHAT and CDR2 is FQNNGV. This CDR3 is CASSLQGNGYTF. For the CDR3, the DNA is TGTGCCAGCAGCCTTCAGGGAAATGGCTACACCTTC.

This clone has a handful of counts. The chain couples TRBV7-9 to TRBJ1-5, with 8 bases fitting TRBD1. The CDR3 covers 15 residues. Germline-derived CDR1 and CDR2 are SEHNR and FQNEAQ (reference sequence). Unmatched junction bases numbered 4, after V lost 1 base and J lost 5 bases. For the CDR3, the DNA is TGTGCCAGCAGCTTAGGAGGGACAGGATATCAGCCCCAGCATTTT. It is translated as CASSLGGTGYQPQHF. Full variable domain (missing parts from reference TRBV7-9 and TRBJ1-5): DTGVSQNPRHKITKRGQNVTFRCDPISEHNRLYWYRQTLGQGPEFLTYFQNEAQLEKSRLLSDRFSAERPKGSFSTLEIQRTEQGDSAMYLCASSLGGTGYQPQHFGDGTRLSIL.

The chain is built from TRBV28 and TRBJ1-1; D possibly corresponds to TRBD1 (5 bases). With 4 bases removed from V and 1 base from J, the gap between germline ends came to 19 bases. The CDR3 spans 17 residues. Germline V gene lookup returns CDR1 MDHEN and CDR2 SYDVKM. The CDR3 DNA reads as TGTGCCAGCAGTTACGGGGGGTTTCGCTCCTCGAACACTGAAGCTTTCTTT. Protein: CASSYGGFRSSNTEAFF.

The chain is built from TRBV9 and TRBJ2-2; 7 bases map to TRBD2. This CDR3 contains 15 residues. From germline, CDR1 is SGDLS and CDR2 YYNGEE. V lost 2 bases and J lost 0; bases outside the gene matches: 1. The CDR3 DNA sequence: TGTGCCAGCAGCGTCACTAGCGCGAACACCGGGGAGCTGTTTTTT. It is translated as CASSVTSANTGELFF.

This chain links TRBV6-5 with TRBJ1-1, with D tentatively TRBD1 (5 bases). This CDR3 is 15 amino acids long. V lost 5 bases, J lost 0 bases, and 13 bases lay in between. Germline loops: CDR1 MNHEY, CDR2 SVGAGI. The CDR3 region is CASSRRQYMNTEAFF. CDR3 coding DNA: TGTGCCAGCAGTCGACGACAGTACATGAACACTGAAGCTTTCTTT.

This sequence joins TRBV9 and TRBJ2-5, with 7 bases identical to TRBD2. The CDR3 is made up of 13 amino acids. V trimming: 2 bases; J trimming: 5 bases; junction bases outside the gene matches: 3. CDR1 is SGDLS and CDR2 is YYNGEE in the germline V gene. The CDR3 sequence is CASSVRTRETQYF. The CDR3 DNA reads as TGTGCCAGCAGCGTCCGGACTAGGGAGACCCAGTACTTC.

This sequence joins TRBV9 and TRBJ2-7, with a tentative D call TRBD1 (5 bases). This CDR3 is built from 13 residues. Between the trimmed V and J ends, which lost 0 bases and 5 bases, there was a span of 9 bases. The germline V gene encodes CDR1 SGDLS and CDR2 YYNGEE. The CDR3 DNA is TGTGCCAGCAGCGTAGGACAGCTCGACGAGCAGTACTTC. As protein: CASSVGQLDEQYF.

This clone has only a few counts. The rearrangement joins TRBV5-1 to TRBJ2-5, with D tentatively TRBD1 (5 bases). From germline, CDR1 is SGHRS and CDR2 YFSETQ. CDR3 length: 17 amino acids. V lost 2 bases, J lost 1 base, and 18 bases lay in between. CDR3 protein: CASSFGQGGSFQETQYF. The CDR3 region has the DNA TGCGCCAGCAGCTTCGGGCAGGGTGGATCGTTCCAAGAGACCCAGTACTTC.